Following are 16 T cell receptor beta chains from one sample sequenced in a study of CD8+ T cells in alopecia areata. Treatment noted: oral pan-JAK inhibitor, 5-10 mg twice daily. cDNA reverse transcribed from extracted RNA served as the sequencing template. Assay used: immunoSEQ multiplex PCR; TCRdb lists only in-frame clones, some missing. The table lists 75,000 to 100,000 clones, around 71% of them singletons. The sample here was CD8+ T cells sorted from blood, taken at week 44, from a patient treated with tofacitinib. These receptor sequences come from a human donor with alopecia areata.

The J gene is TRBJ1-1, the V gene TRBV15, with 7 positions matching TRBD1. Germline V gives CDR1 LNHNV, CDR2 YYDKDF (reference sequence). Trimming removed 9 bases from V and 1 base from J; junction bases left unmatched: 5. This CDR3 has 13 residues. CDR3 nucleotide sequence: TGTGCCACATCAGGGGGTGGGAACACTGAAGCTTTCTTT. Amino acids: CATSGGGNTEAFF. The variable domain in full, completed from reference TRBV15 and TRBJ1-1, reads DAMVIQNPRYQVTQFGKPVTLSCSQTLNHNVMYWYQQKSSQAPKLLFHYYDKDFNNEADTPDNFQSRRPNTSFCFLDIRSPGLGDTAMYLCATSGGGNTEAFFGQGTRLTVV.

V is TRBV6-6 and J is TRBJ2-1, with D perhaps TRBD1 (5 bases). This CDR3 has 13 amino acids. V lost 5 bases to trimming and J lost 8 bases, with 13 bases between them. Germline assignment: CDR1 MNHNY and CDR2 SVGAGI (reference sequence). CDR3 in amino acids: CASSLQGVDEQFF. DNA of the CDR3: TGTGCCAGCAGTCTCCAGGGCGTCGATGAGCAGTTCTTC.

This clone was seen a few times. V usage is TRBV29-1 and J usage is TRBJ1-2; no definite D call. V was shortened by 5 bases and J by 4 bases, with 8 bases between the two germline ends. Germline V gene sequence: CDR1 SQVTM, CDR2 ANQGSEA. The CDR3 length is 11 residues. DNA for the CDR3: TGCAGCGTTCCAGACCTCTATGGCTACACCTTC. The encoded protein is CSVPDLYGYTF. The full variable domain, its missing parts supplied by reference TRBV29-1 and TRBJ1-2, is SAVISQKPSRDICQRGTSLTIQCQVDSQVTMMFWYRQQPGQSLTLIATANQGSEATYESGFVIDKFPISRPNLTFSTLTVSNMSPEDSSIYLCSVPDLYGYTFGSGTRLTVV.

The V call is TRBV15, the J call TRBJ1-6; D not certain. CDR3 length: 14 residues. Trimming stripped 1 base from V and 7 bases from J, with 8 bases between. Per the germline V gene, CDR1 is LNHNV and CDR2 is YYDKDF (reference sequence). The CDR3 loop is CATSRGSGNSPLHF. CDR3 bases: TGTGCCACCAGCAGAGGGTCGGGGAATTCACCCCTCCACTTT.

This chain uses TRBV4-1 with TRBJ1-4; TRBD1 might be the D (5 bases). There are 14 residues in the CDR3. Germline CDR1 reads MGHRA; CDR2 reads YSYEKL. Trimming took off 0 bases at V and 15 bases at J, with 17 bases between the two ends. The chain's CDR3 is CASSQEEGWSWVFF. CDR3 coding DNA: TGCGCCAGCAGCCAAGAGGAGGGGTGGTCGTGGGTGTTTTTT.

The V call is TRBV11-2, the J call TRBJ2-1; D gene ambiguous. Per the germline V gene, CDR1 is SGHAT and CDR2 is FQNNGV. The CDR3 contains 12 residues. The V and J ends lost 0 bases and 7 bases respectively, with 4 bases between them. The CDR3 spells CASSLDRNEQFF. CDR3 coding DNA: TGTGCCAGCAGCTTAGATCGGAATGAGCAGTTCTTC.

Worth noting for this clone: Other nucleotide sequences in the sample specify the same CDR3. This chain joins TRBV4-3 and TRBJ1-1; no reliable D call. Trimming left V 0 bases short and J 0 bases short, with 5 bases between. The CDR3 loop spans 14 amino acids. Per germline, CDR1 LGHNA and CDR2 YSLEER. DNA for the CDR3: TGCGCCAGCAGCCAAGAAAGGTTGAACACTGAAGCTTTCTTT. This sequence encodes CASSQERLNTEAFF.

The chain has TRBV7-2 and TRBJ1-1; possibly TRBD1 for D (6 bases). Germline loops: CDR1 SGHTA, CDR2 FQGNSA. Deletions cut 4 bases from V and 5 bases from J, with 14 bases between. The CDR3 is 14 amino acids. The CDR3 here is CASSSGGARTEAFF. For the CDR3, the DNA is TGTGCCAGCAGCTCGGGGGGGGCGAGGACTGAAGCTTTCTTT.

The gene calls are TRBV27 and TRBJ1-1; 9 nucleotides align to TRBD1. The CDR3 runs 15 residues. V trimming: 5 bases; J trimming: 0 bases; junction bases outside the gene matches: 4. CDR1 and CDR2 from the germline V gene are MNHEY and SMNVEV (reference sequence). CDR3 DNA: TGTGCCAGCAGTCCGGACAGGGGAATGAACACTGAAGCTTTCTTT. It is translated as CASSPDRGMNTEAFF.

A few counts support this clone. The chain uses TRBV29-1 and TRBJ1-1; possible D gene TRBD1, 5 bases. The CDR3 runs to 14 residues. Germline-derived CDR1 and CDR2 are SQVTM and ANQGSEA. Deletions cut 1 base from V and 3 bases from J, with 12 bases between. In nucleotides, the CDR3 is TGCAGCGTTGAAGGGCCAGGGTTGGACACTGAAGCTTTCTTT. Encoded protein: CSVEGPGLDTEAFF.

The chain uses TRBV7-9 and TRBJ1-2; 9 bases agree with TRBD1. The CDR3 is 17 amino acids. The V gene end was trimmed by 5 bases and the J gene end by 3 bases; junction bases not matched to a gene: 13. Germline CDR1 is SEHNR and CDR2 is FQNEAQ (reference sequence). The CDR3 is CASSQDRGQLGDYGYTF. Written as DNA, the CDR3 is TGTGCCAGCAGCCAGGACAGGGGACAACTTGGAGACTATGGCTACACCTTC.

This chain links TRBV5-4 with TRBJ2-3, with D possibly called TRBD1 or TRBD2 (7 bases each). Trimming pared 3 bases from V and 2 bases from J, leaving 19 bases between. The CDR3 is made up of 17 amino acids. CDR1 and CDR2 from the germline V gene are SGHNT and YYREEE (reference sequence). The CDR3 spells CASSSNPRGGHTDTQYF. CDR3 nucleotides: TGTGCCAGCAGCTCGAACCCCAGGGGGGGACACACAGATACGCAGTATTTT.

The genes are TRBV29-1 and TRBJ2-1; 10 bases fit TRBD1. CDR3 size: 15 residues. CDR1 SQVTM and CDR2 ANQGSEA come from the germline V gene. Trimming took 3 bases from V and 9 from J; bases not matched to a gene: 11. For the CDR3, the DNA is TGCAGCGTTGAGGGGGGGACAGGGGAGTCCTTTGAGCAGTTCTTC. It codes for CSVEGGTGESFEQFF.

The rearrangement uses TRBV7-9 and TRBJ2-1; 7 positions match TRBD2. Germline V gene data show CDR1 as SEHNR and CDR2 as FQNEAQ (reference sequence). The CDR3 has 19 amino acids. With V trimmed by 0 bases and J by 0 bases, 11 bases remained unmatched. The CDR3 nucleotides are TGTGCCAGCAGCTTAGCGGGGGGGGATCCCGTCATCTCCTACAATGAGCAGTTCTTC. Encoded protein: CASSLAGGDPVISYNEQFF.

V usage is TRBV13 and J usage is TRBJ1-2; D possibly corresponds to TRBD1 (5 bases). Per germline, CDR1 PRHDT and CDR2 FYEKMQ (reference sequence). This CDR3 region has 15 residues. Trimming removed 5 bases from V and 3 bases from J, with 16 bases in between. The CDR3 here is CASSPSTGYDYGYTF. The CDR3 nucleotides read TGTGCCAGCAGCCCATCTACAGGCTACGACTATGGCTACACCTTC.

V gene TRBV6-5 combines with J gene TRBJ1-1; TRBD1 might be the D (6 bases). Trimming took off 6 bases at V and 4 bases at J, with 15 bases between the two ends. Germline CDR1 MNHEY, CDR2 SVGAGI. This CDR3 is 14 amino acids long. The CDR3, as DNA: TGTGCCAGCAGCGAACACAGGGTGGGCACTGAAGCTTTCTTT. Its translation: CASSEHRVGTEAFF.